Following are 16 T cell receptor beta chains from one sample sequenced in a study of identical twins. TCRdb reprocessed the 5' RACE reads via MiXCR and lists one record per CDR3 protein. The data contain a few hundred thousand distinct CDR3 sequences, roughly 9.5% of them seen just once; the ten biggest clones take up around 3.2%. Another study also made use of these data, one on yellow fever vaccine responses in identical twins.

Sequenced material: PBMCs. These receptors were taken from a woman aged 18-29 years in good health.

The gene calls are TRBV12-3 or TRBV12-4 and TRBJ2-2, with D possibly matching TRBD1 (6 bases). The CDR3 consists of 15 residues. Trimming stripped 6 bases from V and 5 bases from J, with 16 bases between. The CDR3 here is CASSRLRGRTGELFF. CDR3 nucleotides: TGTGCCAGCAGCCGACTCAGGGGTAGGACCGGGGAGCTGTTTTTT.

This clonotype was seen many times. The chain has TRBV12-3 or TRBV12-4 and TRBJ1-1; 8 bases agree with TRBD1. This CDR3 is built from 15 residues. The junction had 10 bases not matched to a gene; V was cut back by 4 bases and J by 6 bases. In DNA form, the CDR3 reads TGTGCCAGCAGTTCCCGACAGGGGATGGACGCTGAAGCTTTCTTT. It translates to CASSSRQGMDAEAFF.

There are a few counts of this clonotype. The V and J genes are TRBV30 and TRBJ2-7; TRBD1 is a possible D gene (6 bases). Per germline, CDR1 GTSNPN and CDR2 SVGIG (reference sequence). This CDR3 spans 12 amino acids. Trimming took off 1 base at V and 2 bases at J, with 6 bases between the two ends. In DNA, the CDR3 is TGTGCCTGGAGTGGACAGGCCTACGAGCAGTACTTC. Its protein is CAWSGQAYEQYF.

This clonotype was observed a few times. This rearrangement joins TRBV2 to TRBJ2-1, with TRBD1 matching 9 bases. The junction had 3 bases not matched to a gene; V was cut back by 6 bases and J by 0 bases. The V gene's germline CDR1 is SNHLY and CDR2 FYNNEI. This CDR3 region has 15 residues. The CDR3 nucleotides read TGTGCCAGCAGGCGACAGGGGGGCTCCTACAATGAGCAGTTCTTC. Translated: CASRRQGGSYNEQFF.

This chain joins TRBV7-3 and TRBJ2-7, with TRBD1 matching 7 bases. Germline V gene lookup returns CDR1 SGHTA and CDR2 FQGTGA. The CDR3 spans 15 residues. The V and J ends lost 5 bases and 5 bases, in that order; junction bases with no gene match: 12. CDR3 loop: CASSPNPDRSHEQYF. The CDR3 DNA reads TGTGCCAGCAGCCCAAACCCGGACAGGTCCCACGAGCAGTACTTC. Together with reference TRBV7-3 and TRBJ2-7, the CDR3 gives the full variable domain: GAGVSQTPSNKVTEKGKYVELRCDPISGHTALYWYRQSLGQGPEFLIYFQGTGAADDSGLPNDRFFAVRPEGSVSTLKIQRTERGDSAVYLCASSPNPDRSHEQYFGPGTRLTVT.

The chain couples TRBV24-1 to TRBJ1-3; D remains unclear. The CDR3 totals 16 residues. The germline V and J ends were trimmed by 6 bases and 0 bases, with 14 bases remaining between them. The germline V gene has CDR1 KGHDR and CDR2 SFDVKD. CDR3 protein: CATSPSDSLSGNTIYF. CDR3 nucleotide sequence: TGTGCCACCAGTCCTTCGGACTCACTCTCTGGAAACACCATATATTTT.

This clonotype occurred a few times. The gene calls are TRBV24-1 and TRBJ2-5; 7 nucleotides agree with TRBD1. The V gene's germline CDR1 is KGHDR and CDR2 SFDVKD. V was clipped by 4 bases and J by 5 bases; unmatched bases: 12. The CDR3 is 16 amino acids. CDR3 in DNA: TGTGCCACCAGTGAAACCACGAACAGGGGCCGCGAGACCCAGTACTTC. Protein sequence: CATSETTNRGRETQYF.

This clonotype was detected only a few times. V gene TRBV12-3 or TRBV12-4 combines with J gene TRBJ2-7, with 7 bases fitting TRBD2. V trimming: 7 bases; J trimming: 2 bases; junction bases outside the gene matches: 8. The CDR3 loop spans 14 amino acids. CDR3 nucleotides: TGTGCCAGCACTCTACATGGGGGGGCCTACGAGCAGTACTTC. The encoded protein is CASTLHGGAYEQYF.

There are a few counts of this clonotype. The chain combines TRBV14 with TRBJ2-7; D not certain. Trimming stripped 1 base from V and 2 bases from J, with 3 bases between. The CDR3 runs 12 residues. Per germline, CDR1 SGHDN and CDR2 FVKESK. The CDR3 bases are TGTGCCAGCAGCCAAGCGGCCTACGAGCAGTACTTC. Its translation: CASSQAAYEQYF.

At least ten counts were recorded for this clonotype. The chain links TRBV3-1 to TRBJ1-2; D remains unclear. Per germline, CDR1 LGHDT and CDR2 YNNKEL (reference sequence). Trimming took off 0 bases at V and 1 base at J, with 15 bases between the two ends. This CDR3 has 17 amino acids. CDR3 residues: CASSQDRITALNYGYTF. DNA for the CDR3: TGTGCCAGCAGCCAAGATCGTATAACAGCTCTTAACTATGGCTACACCTTC.

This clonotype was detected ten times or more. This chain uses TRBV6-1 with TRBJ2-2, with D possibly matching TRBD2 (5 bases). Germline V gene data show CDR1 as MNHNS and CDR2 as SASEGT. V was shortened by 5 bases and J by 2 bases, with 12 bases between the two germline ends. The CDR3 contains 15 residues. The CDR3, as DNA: TGTGCCAGCAGTCCCGAACGGGGAAACACCGGGGAGCTGTTTTTT. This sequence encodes CASSPERGNTGELFF.

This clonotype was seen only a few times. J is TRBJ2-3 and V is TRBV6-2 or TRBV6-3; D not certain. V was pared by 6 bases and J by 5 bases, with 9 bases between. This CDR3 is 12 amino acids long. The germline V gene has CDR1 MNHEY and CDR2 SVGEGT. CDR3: CASRSLGDTQYF. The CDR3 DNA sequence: TGTGCCAGCAGGTCCCTAGGAGATACGCAGTATTTT.

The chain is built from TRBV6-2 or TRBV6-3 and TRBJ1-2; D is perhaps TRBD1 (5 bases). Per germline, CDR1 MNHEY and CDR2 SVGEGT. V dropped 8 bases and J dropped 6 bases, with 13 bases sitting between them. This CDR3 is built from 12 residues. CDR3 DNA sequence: TGTGCCAGCGGTAAAGGGGTGGATGGCTACACCTTC. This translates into CASGKGVDGYTF.

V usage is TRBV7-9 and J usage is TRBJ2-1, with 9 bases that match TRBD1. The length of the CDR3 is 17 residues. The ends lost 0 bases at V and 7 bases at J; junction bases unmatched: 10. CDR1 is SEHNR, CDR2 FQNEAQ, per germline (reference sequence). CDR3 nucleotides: TGTGCCAGCAGCTTAGCGCGGGACAGGGAGGGCTGGAATGAGCAGTTCTTC. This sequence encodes CASSLARDREGWNEQFF.

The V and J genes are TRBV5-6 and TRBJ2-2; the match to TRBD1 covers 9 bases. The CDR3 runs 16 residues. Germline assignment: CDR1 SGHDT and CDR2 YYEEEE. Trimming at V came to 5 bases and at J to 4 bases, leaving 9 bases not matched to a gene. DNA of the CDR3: TGTGCCAGCAGTCAAGGGACAGGGATCGTCACCGGGGAGCTGTTTTTT. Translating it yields CASSQGTGIVTGELFF.

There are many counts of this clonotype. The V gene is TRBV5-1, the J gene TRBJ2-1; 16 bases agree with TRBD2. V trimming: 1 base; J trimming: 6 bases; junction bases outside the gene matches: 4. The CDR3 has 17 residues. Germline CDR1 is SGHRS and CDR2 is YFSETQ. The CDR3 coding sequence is TGCGCCAGCAGCTTGATTGGGACTAGCGGGGGGGCCAATGAGCAGTTCTTC. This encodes CASSLIGTSGGANEQFF.